This TCR beta chain was identified in a study of cytomegalovirus exposure and HLA in healthy donors. PCR amplification relied on 60 Vbeta primers (plus 13 Jbeta primers). Generated by immunoSEQ multiplex PCR, the TCRdb table keeps only in-frame clones and is missing some. The table has around 280,000 clones, about 90% seen once. The material sequenced was PBMCs. The source is a woman aged 18-29 years in good health and CMV-seronegative.

CDR3 in amino acids: CASTRRAGNTIYF. CDR3 in DNA: TGTGCCAGCACGAGGAGGGCTGGAAACACCATATATTTT. V is TRBV2 and J is TRBJ1-3; D gene uncertain. V was cut by 7 bases and J by 2 bases, with 9 bases left in between. The CDR3 has 13 amino acids. The germline CDR1 and CDR2 sequences are SNHLY and FYNNEI.